This section outlines one T cell receptor beta chain sequence together with its context. Vbeta (60) and Jbeta (13) primers were used in the PCR. The protocol was immunoSEQ multiplex PCR, while the TCRdb copy is restricted to in-frame clones and leaves out a portion. This table holds 150,000 to 250,000 clones, 70% to 85% found once. These data belong to a study of cytomegalovirus exposure and HLA in healthy donors. The CDR3 spans 14 residues. CDR1 and CDR2 (germline): SGHTA, FQGNSA. Trimming pared 0 bases from V and 2 bases from J, leaving 8 bases between. The sequencing input was PBMCs. The rearrangement links TRBV7-2 to TRBJ2-7; D call uncertain. This sequence was found in a woman aged 25 to 39 in good health and CMV-seropositive. CDR3 protein: CASSLARQAYEQYF. For the CDR3, the DNA is TGTGCCAGCAGCTTAGCGCGCCAGGCCTACGAGCAGTACTTC.